These 5 T cell receptor beta chains were all obtained from the same sample, sequenced in a study of blood T cell repertoires in COVID-19. The data were produced by immunoSEQ multiplex PCR, yet TCRdb's version contains in-frame clones alone and is incomplete. Here the sample spans more than 60,000 clones, approximately 85% being singletons. The source material was peripheral blood. Source of these receptors: a human donor in a cohort sampled during active COVID-19.

The rearrangement links TRBV25-1 to TRBJ1-1; tentative D call: TRBD1 (5 bases). CDR3 size: 14 residues. The germline V gene has CDR1 MGHDK and CDR2 SYGVNS. Trimming took off 4 bases at V and 1 base at J, with 10 bases between the two ends. The DNA of the CDR3 is TGTGCCAGCAGTGGTTGGACACAGAACACTGAAGCTTTCTTT. Residues: CASSGWTQNTEAFF.

The chain couples TRBV19 to TRBJ2-3; TRBD1 matches at 11 bases. Losses at the gene ends were 1 base for V and 3 bases for J; bases not matched to a gene: 6. The CDR3 totals 17 residues. Germline CDR1 is LNHDA and CDR2 is SQIVND (reference sequence). The CDR3 nucleotides read TGTGCCAGTAGTATAGGGACAGGGGGCCATGAAACAGATACGCAGTATTTT. This translates into CASSIGTGGHETDTQYF.

This clone occurred a few times. The V call is TRBV7-2, the J call TRBJ2-3, with D possibly matching TRBD1 (5 bases). The CDR3 is 15 amino acids. Germline V gene data show CDR1 as SGHTA and CDR2 as FQGNSA. Trimming removed 6 bases from V and 0 bases from J, with 13 bases in between. The DNA for the CDR3 is TGTGCCAGCAGATTCGACAGAGTGAGCACAGATACGCAGTATTTT. It encodes CASRFDRVSTDTQYF.

The CDR3 region has the DNA TGTGCCAGCACTCCCAGGGTAACCGGGGAGCTGTTTTTT. The encoded protein is CASTPRVTGELFF. This chain joins TRBV6-5 and TRBJ2-2, with D tentatively TRBD1 (5 bases). Germline assignment: CDR1 MNHEY and CDR2 SVGAGI. The germline V and J ends were trimmed by 7 bases and 5 bases, with 11 bases remaining between them. The CDR3 has 13 amino acids.

This rearrangement joins TRBV28 to TRBJ1-2, with D possibly matching TRBD1 (6 bases). With 10 bases removed from V and 2 bases from J, the gap between germline ends came to 8 bases. The length of the CDR3 is 11 residues. Germline V gives CDR1 MDHEN, CDR2 SYDVKM. The CDR3 is CATGTNYGYTF. CDR3 nucleotide sequence: TGTGCCACCGGGACAAACTATGGCTACACCTTC.